Following are 8 T cell receptor beta chains from one sample sequenced in a study of blood T cell repertoires in COVID-19. This table comes from immunoSEQ multiplex PCR, and its TCRdb copy is limited to in-frame clones, with some not included. Found here are over 250,000 clones, roughly 80% of them singletons; the top ten hold more than 1.2%. Sample: peripheral blood. These receptors originate from a human donor with COVID-19, enrolled during active disease. The donor label of this sample is uncertain.

The J gene is TRBJ2-2, the V gene TRBV5-1; TRBD2 is a possible D gene (6 bases). The germline V gene encodes CDR1 SGHRS and CDR2 YFSETQ. Trimming stripped 1 base from V and 6 bases from J, with 7 bases between. The CDR3 is made up of 13 amino acids. CDR3 sequence reads: CASSLWGAGELFF. The CDR3 DNA sequence: TGCGCCAGCAGCTTGTGGGGGGCCGGGGAGCTGTTTTTT.

V is TRBV19 and J is TRBJ2-1; 9 nucleotides align to TRBD1. The CDR3 contains 14 residues. V shed 4 bases and J 5 bases; nucleotides not matched to a gene: 3. CDR1 and CDR2 from the germline V gene are LNHDA and SQIVND (reference sequence). In DNA form, the CDR3 reads TGTGCCAGTAGTACACGGGACAGGGACAATGAGCAGTTCTTC. As protein: CASSTRDRDNEQFF. The variable domain in full, with the rest retrieved from reference TRBV19 and TRBJ2-1, is DGGITQSPKYLFRKEGQNVTLSCEQNLNHDAMYWYRQDPGQGLRLIYYSQIVNDFQKGDIAEGYSVSREKKESFPLTVTSAQKNPTAFYLCASSTRDRDNEQFFGPGTRLTVL.

The rearrangement links TRBV30 to TRBJ1-5; the match to TRBD1 covers 9 bases. With 0 bases clipped from V and 0 bases from J, the junction kept 6 bases outside the gene matches. This CDR3 has 17 residues. Per the germline V gene, CDR1 is GTSNPN and CDR2 is SVGIG (reference sequence). CDR3: CAWSVGGQGYSNQPQHF. The CDR3 DNA follows: TGTGCCTGGAGTGTGGGGGGACAGGGATATAGCAATCAGCCCCAGCATTTT.

V and J are TRBV6-5 and TRBJ2-7; 8 positions agree with TRBD1. Germline lookup yields CDR1 MNHEY and CDR2 SVGAGI. CDR3 length equals 16 residues. The J segment lost 3 bases and the V segment lost 0 bases, leaving 7 bases of the junction unmatched. CDR3 in amino acids: CASSYSQQGVGYEQYF. CDR3 bases: TGTGCCAGCAGTTACTCCCAACAGGGGGTGGGCTACGAGCAGTACTTC.

V is TRBV19 and J is TRBJ2-5; 9 nucleotides agree with TRBD1. CDR3 length: 15 residues. The V gene's germline CDR1 is LNHDA and CDR2 SQIVND (reference sequence). Trimming cost V 9 bases and J 4 bases; bases outside gene matches: 12. The CDR3 DNA follows: TGTGCCAGCCAAAAACAGGGGGCTTGGGGAGAGACCCAGTACTTC. Its translation is CASQKQGAWGETQYF.

The chain employs TRBV6-5 and TRBJ1-1, with a possible D match to TRBD1 (6 bases). CDR1 and CDR2 (germline): MNHEY, SVGAGI. The CDR3 is 14 residues long. V gave up 6 bases and J gave up 0 bases, with 11 bases separating them. CDR3 sequence reads: CASSRDRLNTEAFF. The CDR3 DNA sequence: TGTGCCAGCAGCCGAGACAGGCTGAACACTGAAGCTTTCTTT.

The rearrangement uses TRBV29-1 and TRBJ1-1, with unresolved D. CDR1 is SQVTM and CDR2 is ANQGSEA in the germline V gene. The CDR3 is made up of 14 amino acids. V was pared by 6 bases and J by 1 base, with 15 bases between. The CDR3 nucleotides are TGCAGCGTCCACCCTACTGCCCAGAACACTGAAGCTTTCTTT. This codes for CSVHPTAQNTEAFF.

The chain is built from TRBV2 and TRBJ2-2; D unresolved. Per the germline V gene, CDR1 is SNHLY and CDR2 is FYNNEI. Trimming shortened V by 6 bases and J by 5 bases, and 7 bases separated the two germline ends. CDR3 length: 12 residues. The CDR3 is CASRFTTGELFF. The CDR3 region has the DNA TGTGCCAGCAGATTTACAACCGGGGAGCTGTTTTTT.